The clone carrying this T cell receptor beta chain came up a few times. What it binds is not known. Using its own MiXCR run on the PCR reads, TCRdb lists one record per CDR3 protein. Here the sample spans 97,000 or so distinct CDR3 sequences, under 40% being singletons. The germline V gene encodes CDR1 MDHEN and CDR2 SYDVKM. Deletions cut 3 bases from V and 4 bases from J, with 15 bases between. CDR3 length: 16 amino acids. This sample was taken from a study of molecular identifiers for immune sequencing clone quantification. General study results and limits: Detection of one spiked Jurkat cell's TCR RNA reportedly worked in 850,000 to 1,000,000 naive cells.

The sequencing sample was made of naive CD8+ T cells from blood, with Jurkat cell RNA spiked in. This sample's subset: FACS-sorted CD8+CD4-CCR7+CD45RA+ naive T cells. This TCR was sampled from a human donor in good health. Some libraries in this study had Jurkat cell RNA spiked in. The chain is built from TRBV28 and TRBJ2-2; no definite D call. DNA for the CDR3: TGTGCCAGCAGTTTGGATAACAATTTCGGCACCGGGGAGCTGTTTTTT. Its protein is CASSLDNNFGTGELFF.